These 10 T cell receptor beta chains were all obtained from the same sample, sequenced in a study of identifying expanded T cells in peripheral blood. Sequenced by immunoSEQ multiplex PCR; TCRdb stores in-frame clones only, minus some. The sample yields approximately 130,000 clones, 65% to 90% seen once. Sequences were obtained from blood. The receptors were gathered from a person aged 18 to 75 in good health.

The rearrangement uses TRBV27 and TRBJ2-7; D is unresolved. The CDR3 covers 14 residues. Germline values: CDR1 MNHEY, CDR2 SMNVEV (reference sequence). V was cut by 2 bases and J by 2 bases, with 10 bases left in between. CDR3 in amino acids: CASSLRRTAYEQYF. The CDR3 DNA follows: TGTGCCAGCAGTTTACGCCGAACAGCCTACGAGCAGTACTTC.

This sequence joins TRBV9 and TRBJ2-1; D unclear. Trimming left V 0 bases short and J 6 bases short, with 13 bases between. The CDR3 loop spans 15 amino acids. Germline CDR1 reads SGDLS; CDR2 reads YYNGEE. The CDR3 region has the DNA TGTGCCAGCAGCGTAGGAGGAGACACCTTCAATGAGCAGTTCTTC. This encodes CASSVGGDTFNEQFF.

V usage is TRBV11-1 and J usage is TRBJ1-1, with no clear D. Germline V lookup: CDR1 SGHAT, CDR2 FQDESV (reference sequence). The V gene lost 2 bases and the J gene lost 4 bases, with 5 bases spanning the gap. This CDR3 has 12 amino acids. The DNA for the CDR3 is TGTGCCAGCAGCTTAAATCCCACTGAAGCTTTCTTT. It is translated as CASSLNPTEAFF.

This clone is a singleton in its sample. This sequence joins TRBV7-2 and TRBJ1-6, with TRBD1 identical over 9 bases. The germline V gene encodes CDR1 SGHTA and CDR2 FQGNSA. V lost 3 bases to trimming and J lost 10 bases; unmatched junction nucleotides: 7. The CDR3 is made up of 15 amino acids. CDR3 bases: TGTGCCAGCAGCTTCCTCGGGACAGGGAACTCACCCCTCCACTTT. This codes for CASSFLGTGNSPLHF.

This clone has only a few counts. In DNA form, the CDR3 reads TGTGCCAGCAGCTCTCTCCAGGTCCTTTCTAACACCGGGGAGCTGTTTTTT. This codes for CASSSLQVLSNTGELFF. J is TRBJ2-2 and V is TRBV7-9; D is unclear. V was pared by 4 bases and J by 2 bases, with 17 bases between. The CDR3 extends over 17 amino acids. The germline V gene has CDR1 SEHNR and CDR2 FQNEAQ (reference sequence).

This chain links TRBV10-3 with TRBJ2-7; TRBD2 is a possible D gene (5 bases). Trimming took off 8 bases at V and 4 bases at J, with 9 bases between the two ends. This CDR3 contains 11 residues. The V gene's germline CDR1 is ENHRY and CDR2 SYGVKD. The CDR3 DNA is TGTGCCATCGGAACGGGATACGAGCAGTACTTC. Translated: CAIGTGYEQYF.

The chain employs TRBV25-1 and TRBJ1-1, with a weak D call TRBD1 (6 bases). The V and J ends lost 4 bases and 1 base respectively, with 13 bases between them. Germline CDR1 is MGHDK and CDR2 is SYGVNS. This CDR3 is 15 amino acids long. The CDR3 spells CASSVTGHQNTEAFF. Here the CDR3 DNA reads TGTGCCAGCAGTGTTACGGGACACCAGAACACTGAAGCTTTCTTT.

The genes are TRBV19 and TRBJ1-5; D is unclear. V was shortened by 6 bases and J by 2 bases, with 5 bases between the two germline ends. The V gene's germline CDR1 is LNHDA and CDR2 SQIVND (reference sequence). CDR3 length equals 12 residues. The CDR3 region is CASRDGNQPQHF. The CDR3 DNA is TGTGCCAGTAGGGACGGCAATCAGCCCCAGCATTTT.

This chain joins TRBV29-1 and TRBJ2-7; D remains unclear. The CDR3 is 11 amino acids. Germline-derived CDR1 and CDR2 are SQVTM and ANQGSEA. V lost 4 bases and J lost 6, with 10 bases in between. The CDR3: CSVGLVSEQYF. DNA of the CDR3: TGCAGCGTTGGGCTAGTTTCCGAGCAGTACTTC.

This clone was detected many times. The chain couples TRBV2 to TRBJ1-2, with 7 positions matching TRBD1. CDR3 size: 15 residues. The J segment lost 3 bases and the V segment lost 0 bases, leaving 4 bases of the junction unmatched. Germline V gene sequence: CDR1 SNHLY, CDR2 FYNNEI. Written as DNA, the CDR3 is TGTGCCAGCAGTGAAGCGGGACAGACATACTATGGCTACACCTTC. This sequence encodes CASSEAGQTYYGYTF.